This T cell receptor (beta chain) stems from a study of T cell repertoires in cytomegalovirus infection. The study, taken as a whole, reports: Ex vivo responses were dominated by HLA-C-restricted CMV-specific TCR beta clonotypes.

TCRdb reprocessed the reads with MiXCR, giving one entry per CDR3 protein. The sample yields about 160,000 distinct CDR3 sequences, roughly 21% seen once. Concerning this clonotype: Its antigen is still unknown.

This CDR3 spans 13 amino acids. Germline V gene lookup returns CDR1 MNHEY and CDR2 SVGEGT. V lost 7 bases and J 3 bases, leaving 12 bases between the germline ends. The source is a human donor in good health (CMV status not recorded). Some clones in this sample may be carry-over from other donors' samples. The sample here was CD8+ T cells from cultured PBMCs, taken from culture after CMV antigen stimulation. The rearrangement uses TRBV6-2 or TRBV6-3 and TRBJ1-1; no reliable D call. CDR3 in DNA: TGTGCCAGCACGATCCGGTTGTACACTGAAGCTTTCTTT. Its protein is CASTIRLYTEAFF.